This entry describes one T cell receptor beta chain. Germline V gene data show CDR1 as SGHTA and CDR2 as FQGNSA. V lost 5 bases and J 6 bases, leaving 17 bases between the germline ends. The CDR3 totals 15 residues. Profiled with immunoSEQ multiplex PCR; TCRdb holds only in-frame clones, not every one. The sample shows around 220,000 clones, 80% to 90% of them seen only once. The data originate from a study of blood T cell repertoires in COVID-19. The chain carries TRBV7-2 and TRBJ2-1; a weak D match, TRBD1 (6 bases). Sample: peripheral blood. This receptor was identified in a man over 45 with acute or convalescent COVID-19. The CDR3 reads CASSPGTTLRNEQFF. The CDR3 region has the DNA TGTGCCAGCAGCCCCGGGACAACACTCCGCAATGAGCAGTTCTTC.